What follows describes a single T cell receptor (beta chain). It may be a read error: a sequence one base away is much more abundant. The conserved phenylalanine or tryptophan is not found at the CDR3 terminus, so this likely reflects a read error. This entry comes from a study of Graves' ophthalmopathy and Graves' hyperthyroidism. Investigators amplified TCR beta CDR3 regions from RNA transcripts. First-round RT-PCR with HTBI primers preceded a second-round multiplex PCR. TCRdb re-called the multiplex PCR reads through MiXCR, storing one row per CDR3 protein. The sample lists over 650,000 distinct CDR3 sequences, 35% to 50% occurring once. V lost 8 bases, J lost 7 bases, and 14 bases lay in between. The CDR3 contains 12 residues.

The sample was peripheral blood. The TCR was taken from an adult man with Graves' ophthalmopathy. The chain has TRBV12-3 or TRBV12-4 and TRBJ2-5; D is uncertain. The DNA of the CDR3 is TGTGCCAGCGGTGAGCTTTTGTCGACCCAGTACGTC. It specifies CASGELLSTQYV.